These 30 T cell receptor beta chains were sequenced from one sample in a study of shared clonotypes between healthy human individuals. The protocol was immunoSEQ multiplex PCR, while the TCRdb copy is restricted to in-frame clones and leaves out a portion. The sample lists over 850,000 clones; around 78% were seen once. The sequenced sample was memory CD4+ T cells from PBMCs. Subset given: CD45RA-negative fraction. These receptors originate from a man aged 18 to 35 in good health. Some clones in this sample may be carry-over from other donors' samples.

V usage is TRBV23-1 and J usage is TRBJ1-2, with D possibly TRBD1 on 6 matching bases. TRBV23-1 is an ORF, and what it does is uncertain. The V end was cut by 10 bases, the J end by 3 bases, with 15 bases between. This CDR3 comprises 13 residues. The CDR3 DNA is TGCGCCACCAAGGGGGGGACTGACTATGGCTACACCTTC. Protein: CATKGGTDYGYTF.

This rearrangement joins TRBV11-2 to TRBJ2-7, with 9 bases lining up with TRBD1. With 2 bases clipped from V and 4 bases from J, the junction kept 12 bases outside the gene matches. This CDR3 spans 17 amino acids. In germline, CDR1 is SGHAT, CDR2 FQNNGV. The CDR3 region is CASSLLDSGQGKYEQYF. As DNA, the CDR3 is TGTGCCAGCAGCTTACTTGACTCGGGACAGGGCAAATACGAGCAGTACTTC.

The J gene is TRBJ1-1, the V gene TRBV19, with a weak D call TRBD1 (5 bases). CDR1 and CDR2 (germline): LNHDA, SQIVND (reference sequence). Trimming stripped 6 bases from V and 3 bases from J, with 14 bases between. The CDR3 sequence is 14 residues long. The CDR3 protein is CASSATGRDTEAFF. CDR3 in DNA: TGTGCCAGTAGCGCTACAGGAAGGGACACTGAAGCTTTCTTT.

As DNA, the CDR3 is TGTGCCAGCAGTTTATTAGGCAGGGCGCAGTTCTTC. Its translation is CASSLLGRAQFF. V usage is TRBV28 and J usage is TRBJ2-1; a weak D match, TRBD1 (5 bases). V shed 1 base and J shed 12 bases, with 10 bases lying between them. CDR1 is MDHEN, CDR2 SYDVKM, per germline. The CDR3 covers 12 residues.

V is TRBV7-2 and J is TRBJ1-2; 7 bases agree with TRBD1. In germline, CDR1 is SGHTA, CDR2 FQGNSA. Unmatched junction bases numbered 3, after V lost 4 bases and J lost 7 bases. The CDR3 has 12 residues. The CDR3 nucleotides are TGTGCCAGCAGCTCAGGACAGGCTGGCTACACCTTC. Translating gives CASSSGQAGYTF.

With regard to this clone: Other DNA sequences of this sample code for an identical CDR3. V gene TRBV5-1 combines with J gene TRBJ2-1; D is uncertain. Trimming removed 0 bases from V and 6 bases from J, with 10 bases in between. The germline CDR1 and CDR2 sequences are SGHRS and YFSETQ. The CDR3 is 14 amino acids. The CDR3 reads CASSLGSSGNEQFF. The CDR3 nucleotides read TGCGCCAGCAGCTTGGGATCATCCGGCAATGAGCAGTTCTTC.

This chain links TRBV30 with TRBJ2-3, with 8 positions matching TRBD2. The CDR3 runs to 15 residues. V was clipped by 3 bases and J by 2 bases; unmatched bases: 7. CDR1 is GTSNPN, CDR2 SVGIG, per germline (reference sequence). CDR3 DNA: TGTGCCTGGAGCCAGCTACTAGCGGACACAGATACGCAGTATTTT. Translating gives CAWSQLLADTDTQYF.

This rearrangement joins TRBV2 to TRBJ1-4; TRBD1 agrees at 11 bases. Germline CDR1 reads SNHLY; CDR2 reads FYNNEI. The CDR3 runs to 11 residues. V was pared by 6 bases and J by 12 bases, with 0 bases of the junction left unmatched. The CDR3 nucleotides read TGTGCCAGCAGGGGACAGGGGGAACTGTTTTTT. It is translated as CASRGQGELFF.

The gene calls are TRBV15 and TRBJ2-5; D unclear. Trimming removed 8 bases from V and 5 bases from J, with 18 bases in between. The CDR3 covers 14 residues. Germline CDR1 and CDR2: LNHNV and YYDKDF (reference sequence). The CDR3 DNA follows: TGTGCCACCCAAAGGACGCCCAGTCAGGAGACCCAGTACTTC. Translated: CATQRTPSQETQYF.

DNA of the CDR3: TGTGCCAGTAGTGTCTCAATAGCGGGCGGAGGACGCGAGCAGTACTTC. It yields the protein CASSVSIAGGGREQYF. J is TRBJ2-7 and V is TRBV19; 7 nucleotides agree with TRBD2. CDR3 length: 16 residues. J gave up 6 bases and V 5 bases, and 16 bases lay outside the gene matches. CDR1 and CDR2 from the germline V gene are LNHDA and SQIVND (reference sequence).

The chain joins TRBV15 to TRBJ2-5, with TRBD2 as a possible D gene (5 bases). The CDR3 spans 15 residues. Trimming took off 1 base at V and 5 bases at J, with 14 bases between the two ends. CDR1 LNHNV and CDR2 YYDKDF come from the germline V gene (reference sequence). The CDR3 is CATSRGGSVRETQYF. CDR3 bases: TGTGCCACCAGCAGAGGAGGGAGCGTCCGGGAGACCCAGTACTTC.

The CDR3 loop is CASSPMGGRDYEQYF. Here the CDR3 DNA reads TGCGCCAGCAGCCCGATGGGCGGGAGGGACTACGAGCAGTACTTC. V and J are TRBV5-1 and TRBJ2-7; 9 nucleotides align to TRBD2. CDR1 and CDR2 (germline): SGHRS, YFSETQ. V lost 4 bases and J lost 3; bases outside the gene matches: 8. The CDR3 is made up of 15 amino acids.

The V gene is TRBV28, the J gene TRBJ2-3; D gene unclear. The CDR3 consists of 15 residues. Germline loops: CDR1 MDHEN, CDR2 SYDVKM. The V end lost 3 bases, the J end lost 0 bases, and 10 bases lay between the germline ends. The CDR3 DNA sequence: TGTGCCAGCAGTTTGTTCTCAGCCAGCACAGATACGCAGTATTTT. Amino acid sequence: CASSLFSASTDTQYF.

The CDR3 loop is CASSLILSTEAFF. The CDR3 coding sequence is TGTGCCAGCAGCTTAATCCTATCCACTGAAGCTTTCTTT. The chain couples TRBV7-3 to TRBJ1-1; D unclear. Trimming removed 1 base from V and 4 bases from J, with 7 bases in between. The V gene's germline CDR1 is SGHTA and CDR2 FQGTGA. This CDR3 is 13 amino acids long. Full variable domain (remainder filled in from reference TRBV7-3 and TRBJ1-1): GAGVSQTPSNKVTEKGKYVELRCDPISGHTALYWYRQSLGQGPEFLIYFQGTGAADDSGLPNDRFFAVRPEGSVSTLKIQRTERGDSAVYLCASSLILSTEAFFGQGTRLTVV.

This clone was observed many times. In DNA form, the CDR3 reads TGCGCCAGCAGGCTAGCGGGAAGCACAGATACGCAGTATTTT. Translation: CASRLAGSTDTQYF. The chain is built from TRBV10-1 and TRBJ2-3; 9 nucleotides match TRBD2. The trim removed 6 bases at V and 0 bases at J, leaving 1 base unmatched. The germline CDR1 and CDR2 sequences are WNHNN and SYGVQD (reference sequence). The CDR3 sequence is 14 residues long.

The gene calls are TRBV7-2 and TRBJ2-7, with TRBD2 matching 10 bases. Trimming cost V 1 base and J 2 bases; bases outside gene matches: 5. This CDR3 region has 16 residues. Germline lookup yields CDR1 SGHTA and CDR2 FQGNSA. CDR3 coding DNA: TGTGCCAGCAGCTTAGGGTGGAGCGGGAGGGCCTACGAGCAGTACTTC. It specifies CASSLGWSGRAYEQYF.

This clone was observed a single time. This chain uses TRBV30 with TRBJ2-1, with D perhaps TRBD1 (6 bases). Germline CDR1 reads GTSNPN; CDR2 reads SVGIG (reference sequence). V was shortened by 3 bases and J by 13 bases, with 22 bases between the two germline ends. The CDR3 loop spans 14 amino acids. The CDR3 here is CAWRTSGQRLTQFF. The CDR3 DNA is TGTGCCTGGAGGACGTCGGGACAAAGGCTGACCCAGTTCTTC. The whole variable domain, remainder taken from reference TRBV30 and TRBJ2-1, is SQTIHQWPATLVQPVGSPLSLECTVEGTSNPNLYWYRQAAGRGLQLLFYSVGIGQISSEVPQNLSASRPQDRQFILSSKKLLLSDSGFYLCAWRTSGQRLTQFFGPGTRLTVL.

A remark on this clone: A clone one base away is much larger, so this may be a read error. This chain connects TRBV20-1 to TRBJ2-1; D perhaps matches TRBD1 (6 bases). This CDR3 is built from 11 residues. Germline CDR1 reads DFQATT; CDR2 reads SNEGSKA (reference sequence). The CDR3 nucleotides are TGCAGTGCGAGGGGGAACAATGAGCAGCTCTTC. Translation: CSARGNNEQLF.

In DNA, the CDR3 is TGTGCCAGCAGCTTGAAGACGGGTACTGAAGCTTTCTTT. It is translated as CASSLKTGTEAFF. The genes are TRBV7-6 and TRBJ1-1; D is unresolved. With 3 bases removed from V and 5 bases from J, the gap between germline ends came to 10 bases. The CDR3 totals 13 residues. In germline, CDR1 is SGHVS, CDR2 FNYEAQ.

The chain links TRBV27 to TRBJ2-7; D uncertain. CDR3 length: 13 residues. With 8 bases removed from V and 1 base from J, the gap between germline ends came to 12 bases. Germline loops: CDR1 MNHEY, CDR2 SMNVEV (reference sequence). For the CDR3, the DNA is TGTGCCAGCGGATTTAGGGATTCCTACGAGCAGTACTTC. This translates into CASGFRDSYEQYF.

The V gene is TRBV7-2, the J gene TRBJ1-2; D not certain. The germline V gene encodes CDR1 SGHTA and CDR2 FQGNSA. The length of the CDR3 is 13 residues. The ends were cut back, 5 bases at V and 3 bases at J, with 10 bases in the middle. The CDR3: CASSADRDYGYTF. As DNA, the CDR3 is TGTGCCAGCAGCGCGGACCGGGACTATGGCTACACCTTC.

The chain carries TRBV28 and TRBJ1-5; no clear D gene. V was pared by 2 bases and J by 6 bases, with 11 bases between. Germline CDR1 reads MDHEN; CDR2 reads SYDVKM. The CDR3 sequence is 14 residues long. The CDR3: CASSLLGVGQPQHF. Written as DNA, the CDR3 is TGTGCCAGCAGTTTACTTGGGGTGGGTCAGCCCCAGCATTTT.

The rearrangement links TRBV5-1 to TRBJ1-5, with 8 nucleotides matching TRBD1. Trimming removed 4 bases from V and 5 bases from J; junction bases left unmatched: 8. The V gene's germline CDR1 is SGHRS and CDR2 YFSETQ. This CDR3 is built from 15 residues. For the CDR3, the DNA is TGCGCCAGCAGCACCGGACAGGGTCAATATCAGCCCCAGCATTTT. Its protein is CASSTGQGQYQPQHF.

The chain combines TRBV11-1 with TRBJ2-1, with TRBD2 matching over 7 bases. Germline CDR1 is SGHAT and CDR2 is FQDESV (reference sequence). This CDR3 has 15 amino acids. J lost 8 bases, V lost 5 bases, and 12 bases had no gene match. The CDR3 bases are TGTGCCAGCAGCCCCACCTTCGGGGGGATGGATGAGCAGTTCTTC. The encoded protein is CASSPTFGGMDEQFF.

There are a few counts of this clone. This sequence joins TRBV28 and TRBJ1-5; no reliable D call. V lost 4 bases to trimming and J lost 9 bases, with 19 bases between them. Germline CDR1 is MDHEN and CDR2 is SYDVKM. The CDR3 covers 15 residues. CDR3 nucleotide sequence: TGTGCCAGCAGTTCGTTCCGATCTACGCTTTGGCCCCAGCATTTT. Encoded protein: CASSSFRSTLWPQHF.

With respect to this clone: The sample holds other DNA sequences that translate to the same CDR3. The chain has TRBV2 and TRBJ2-1; D gene unclear. The germline V gene has CDR1 SNHLY and CDR2 FYNNEI. Trimming pared 4 bases from V and 6 bases from J, leaving 7 bases between. The CDR3 length is 12 residues. The chain's CDR3 is CASSGGGNEQFF. CDR3 DNA sequence: TGTGCCAGCAGTGGAGGTGGCAATGAGCAGTTCTTC.

This clone was seen once. The J gene is TRBJ2-3, the V gene TRBV30, with 10 bases fitting TRBD2. This CDR3 is built from 15 residues. CDR1 is GTSNPN, CDR2 SVGIG, per germline (reference sequence). Losses at the gene ends were 6 bases for V and 4 bases for J; bases not matched to a gene: 10. CDR3 protein: CACIPLAGASDTQYF. The CDR3 bases are TGTGCCTGCATCCCCCTAGCGGGAGCTTCAGATACGCAGTATTTT.

DNA for the CDR3: TGTGCCAGCAGCTTGGCTTCCAATGAGCAGTTCTTC. Amino acids: CASSLASNEQFF. The J gene is TRBJ2-1, the V gene TRBV5-4; D gene unclear. The V gene's germline CDR1 is SGHNT and CDR2 YYREEE (reference sequence). Trimming removed 0 bases at V and 6 bases at J, with 4 bases between. The CDR3 is made up of 12 amino acids.

The chain joins TRBV2 to TRBJ2-1; possible D gene TRBD2, 5 bases. V was trimmed by 0 bases and J by 1 base, leaving 7 bases between them. Germline CDR1 is SNHLY and CDR2 is FYNNEI. The CDR3 length is 15 residues. CDR3 amino acids: CASSEALVSYNEQFF. The CDR3 DNA reads TGTGCCAGCAGTGAAGCACTAGTTTCCTACAATGAGCAGTTCTTC. Full variable domain (remainder filled in from reference TRBV2 and TRBJ2-1): EPEVTQTPSHQVTQMGQEVILRCVPISNHLYFYWYRQILGQKVEFLVSFYNNEISEKSEIFDDQFSVERPDGSNFTLKIRSTKLEDSAMYFCASSEALVSYNEQFFGPGTRLTVL.

This rearrangement joins TRBV28 to TRBJ2-1, with 11 bases that match TRBD2. The germline V gene has CDR1 MDHEN and CDR2 SYDVKM. Trimming cost V 3 bases and J 2 bases; bases outside gene matches: 3. This CDR3 spans 16 amino acids. This chain's CDR3 is CASSFDSGRAYNEQFF. The CDR3 region has the DNA TGTGCCAGCAGTTTCGATAGCGGGAGGGCCTACAATGAGCAGTTCTTC.